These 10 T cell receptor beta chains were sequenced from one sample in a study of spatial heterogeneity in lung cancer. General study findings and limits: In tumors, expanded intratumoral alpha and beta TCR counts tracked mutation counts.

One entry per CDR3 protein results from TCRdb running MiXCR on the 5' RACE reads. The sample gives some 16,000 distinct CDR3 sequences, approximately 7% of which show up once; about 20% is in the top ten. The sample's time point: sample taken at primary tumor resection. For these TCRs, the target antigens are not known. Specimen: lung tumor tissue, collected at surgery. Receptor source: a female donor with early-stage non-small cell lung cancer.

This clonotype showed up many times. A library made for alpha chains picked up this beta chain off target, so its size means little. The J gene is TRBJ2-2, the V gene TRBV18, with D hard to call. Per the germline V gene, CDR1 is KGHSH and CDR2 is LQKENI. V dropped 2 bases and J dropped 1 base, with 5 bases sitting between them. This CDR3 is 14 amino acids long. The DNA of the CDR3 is TGTGCCAGCTCACCAGGGGTGAACACCGGGGAGCTGTTTTTT. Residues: CASSPGVNTGELFF.

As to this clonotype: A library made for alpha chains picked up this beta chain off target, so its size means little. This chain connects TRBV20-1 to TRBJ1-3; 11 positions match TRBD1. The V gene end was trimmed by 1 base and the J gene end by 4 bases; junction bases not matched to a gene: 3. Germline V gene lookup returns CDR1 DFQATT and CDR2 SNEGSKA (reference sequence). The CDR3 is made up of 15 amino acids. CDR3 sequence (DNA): TGCAGTGCTAGAGGGACAGGGGGCATGGGAAACACCATATATTTT. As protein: CSARGTGGMGNTIYF.

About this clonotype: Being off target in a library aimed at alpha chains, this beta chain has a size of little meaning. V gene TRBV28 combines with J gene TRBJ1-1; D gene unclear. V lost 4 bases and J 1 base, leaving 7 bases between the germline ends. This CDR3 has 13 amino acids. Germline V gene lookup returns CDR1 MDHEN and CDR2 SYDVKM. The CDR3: CASSSSTNTEAFF. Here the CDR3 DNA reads TGTGCCAGCAGTTCATCAACGAACACTGAAGCTTTCTTT.

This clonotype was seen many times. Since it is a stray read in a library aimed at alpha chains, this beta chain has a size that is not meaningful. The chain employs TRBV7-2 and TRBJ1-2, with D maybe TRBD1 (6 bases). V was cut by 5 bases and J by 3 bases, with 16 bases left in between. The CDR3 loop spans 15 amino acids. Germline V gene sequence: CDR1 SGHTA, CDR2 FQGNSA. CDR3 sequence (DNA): TGTGCCAGCAGCCCCCCCCGGACAGAATACTATGGCTACACCTTC. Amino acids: CASSPPRTEYYGYTF.

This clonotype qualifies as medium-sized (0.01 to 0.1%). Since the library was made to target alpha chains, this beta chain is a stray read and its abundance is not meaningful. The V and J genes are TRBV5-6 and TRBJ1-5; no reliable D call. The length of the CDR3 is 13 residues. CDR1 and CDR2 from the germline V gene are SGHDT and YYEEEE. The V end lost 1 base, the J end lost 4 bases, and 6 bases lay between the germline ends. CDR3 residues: CASSLNPNQPQHF. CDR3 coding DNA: TGTGCCAGCAGCTTGAACCCTAATCAGCCCCAGCATTTT.

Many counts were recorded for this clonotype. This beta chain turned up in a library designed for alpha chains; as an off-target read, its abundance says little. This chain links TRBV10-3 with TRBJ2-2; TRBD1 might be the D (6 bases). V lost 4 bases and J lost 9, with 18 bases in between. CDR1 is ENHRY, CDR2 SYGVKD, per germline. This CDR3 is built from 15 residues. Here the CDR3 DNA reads TGTGCCATCAGTGGTGGGGGCCTCGGGGTCCGGGAGCTGTTTTTT. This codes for CAISGGGLGVRELFF.

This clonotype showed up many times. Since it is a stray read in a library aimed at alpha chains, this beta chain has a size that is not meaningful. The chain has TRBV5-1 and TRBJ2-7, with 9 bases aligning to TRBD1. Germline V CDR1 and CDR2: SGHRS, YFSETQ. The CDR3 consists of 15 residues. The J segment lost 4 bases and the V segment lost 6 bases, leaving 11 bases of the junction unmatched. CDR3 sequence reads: CASTVTGTGFYEQYF. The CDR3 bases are TGCGCCAGCACCGTGACCGGGACAGGGTTTTACGAGCAGTACTTC.

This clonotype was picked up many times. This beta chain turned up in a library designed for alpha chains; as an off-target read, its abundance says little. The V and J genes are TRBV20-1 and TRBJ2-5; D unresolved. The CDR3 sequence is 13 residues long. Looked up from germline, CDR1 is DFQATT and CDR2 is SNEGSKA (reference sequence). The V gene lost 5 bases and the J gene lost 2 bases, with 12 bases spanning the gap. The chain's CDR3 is CSASVPSQETQYF. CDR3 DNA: TGCAGTGCTTCTGTACCCTCACAAGAGACCCAGTACTTC.

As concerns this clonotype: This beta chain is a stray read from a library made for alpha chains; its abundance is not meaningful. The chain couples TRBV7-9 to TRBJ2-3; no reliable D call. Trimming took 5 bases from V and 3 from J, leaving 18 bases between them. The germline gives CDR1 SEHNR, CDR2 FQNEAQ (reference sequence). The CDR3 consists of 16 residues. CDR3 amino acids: CASSARGGRTTDTQYF. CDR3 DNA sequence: TGTGCCAGCAGCGCCCGCGGTGGCCGAACGACAGATACGCAGTATTTT.

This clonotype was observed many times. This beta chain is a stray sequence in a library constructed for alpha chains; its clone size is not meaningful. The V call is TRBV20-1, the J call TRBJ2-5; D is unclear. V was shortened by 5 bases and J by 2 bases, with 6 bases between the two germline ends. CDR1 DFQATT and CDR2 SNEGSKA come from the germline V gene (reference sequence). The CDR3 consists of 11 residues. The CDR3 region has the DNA TGCAGTGCTCAGGCGCAAGAGACCCAGTACTTC. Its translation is CSAQAQETQYF.